The present entry profiles one T cell receptor beta chain with its context. The sample holds a few counts of this clone. This clone's antigen is unknown. No much larger clone exists at a distance of one base, and base qualities are not known. Deletion took 5 bases off V and 0 bases off J, with a span of 11 bases between the germline ends. CDR1 and CDR2 were assigned from the germline V gene as MDHEN and SYDVKM. The CDR3 measures 15 amino acids from cysteine to phenylalanine. The entry retains the CDR3 DNA only, 45 bases that are in frame from base 1. The library was prepared using the immunoSEQ multiplex PCR assay. For the multiplex PCR, a mixture combining 60 forward primers for TCR Vbeta segments and 13 reverse primers for TCR Jbeta segments was used. The CDR3 region of rearranged TCR beta genes was amplified from genomic DNA by a multiplex PCR assay. The amplified TCR beta libraries were sequenced on the Illumina HiSeq System as 87-base-pair reads. On the authors' methods: A later analysis tallied roughly 76 million unique TCR beta chains across the roughly 610 repertoires, and approximately 11 million of those chains were shared by two or more donors. Raw reads were error-corrected and collapsed into unique sequences with a nearest-neighbor algorithm that merged closely related sequences to remove PCR and sequencing errors. CDR3 sequences were aligned to IMGT reference sequences to assign V, D and J gene segments. Each retained sequence needed at least a six-nucleotide match to both a V gene segment and a J gene segment. A rearrangement counted as productive if the CDR3 had no stop codons and remained in frame with V and J, and every other rearrangement counted as non-productive. CDR3 was defined by IMGT convention, running from the second conserved V-encoded cysteine to the conserved J-encoded phenylalanine. Sequences without an unambiguous match to a single V gene segment were excluded from the earlier analysis of several hundred of the donors. In an earlier analysis of approximately 590 of the donors, V segments were called functional above 56.7% productive rearrangements and were called segregating when the between-donor standard deviation exceeded 5%. A statistical classification framework was built to diagnose cytomegalovirus status from the catalog of TCR beta chain sequences. A later analysis assigned V and J genes by comparing TCR nucleotide sequences with IMGT/GENE-DB human TR gene sequences. A later analysis assigned CDR3 sequences and most-parsimonious VDJ recombination scenarios with the TCRdist pipeline. In a later analysis, each TCR beta chain was defined by its CDR3 amino acid sequence together with its V-gene family, and reads without a unique V-gene family were excluded. As a way to deal with suspected cross-contamination and a sequencing artifact, a later analysis dropped more than 500 nucleotide sequences that were highly shared and had low generation probability. In a later analysis, a clonal expansion index was calculated for each public chain from normalized within-repertoire ranks of inferred template counts. A later analysis computed generation probabilities with a VDJ recombination model fitted to out-of-frame rearrangements, and checked the results against IGoR. Hypergeometric tests were used in a later analysis to score TCR-TCR, TCR-HLA and TCR-CMV co-occurrence, with a repertoire-size bias correction applied to the TCR pairs. To estimate false discovery rates, a later analysis permuted the HLA or CMV assignments 20 times. In a later analysis, co-occurring TCRs were grouped using DBSCAN, and TCRdist sequence similarity was added for clustering within HLA-allele-positive subsets. For co-occurrence clustering, repertoires with fewer than 30,000 or more than 120,000 public chains were excluded, along with a handful of repertoires with anomalous nucleotide sharing. The clones in this table, taken by TCRdb from immuneACCESS, are in-frame only. Not every clone is retained; where verified, under half of the shortfall comes from an unresolved V gene, and the cause of the rest is unknown. D and trimming were read from the DNA, whereas the V and J calls and clone size are those reported in that table. A total of about 160,000 clones appear in this sample, around 75% of them only once. The ten biggest clones cover approximately 2.3% of the sample.

This sample is drawn from a study of cytomegalovirus exposure and HLA in healthy donors (dated by TCRdb to about 2017). At the level of the whole study: An earlier analysis of 587 of the donors reported about 280 Gb of sequence data and 117 million unique TCR beta sequences obtained from about 180 million T cells. Approximately 310 gigabases of sequencing data and around 80 million unique TCR sequences made up an early release that covered nearly 650 HLA-typed donors. Among the roughly 400 genotyped donors, about 85% belonged to the genetic ancestry cluster associated with self-reported Caucasian donors. The study was designed to test whether signatures of past pathogen exposure could be identified by cataloging public T cell receptors. The study used immunosequencing to profile the T cell repertoires of some 600 subjects and linked those repertoires to cytomegalovirus serostatus. Besides the first cohort of approximately 710 subjects, a separate validation cohort made up of 120 different subjects was used. To predict cytomegalovirus infection status, the study combined high-throughput TCR immunosequencing, statistical association of individual TCRs with disease status, and machine learning. A later analysis re-analyzed previously published TCR beta repertoires from roughly 690 donors and added high-resolution HLA genotyping to study TCR occurrence patterns. In the later analysis, no new phenotypic data were used to find candidate immune exposures; instead, reliance was placed on TCR beta sequences and their occurrence across donors. In an earlier analysis of more than 550 of the donors, high-throughput TCR beta sequencing was used to judge whether each TCR beta V gene segment behaved as functional or pseudogenic. Donor age, sex, ethnicity and CMV serostatus were compiled alongside the repertoire data. In a later genetic analysis, genome-wide SNP genotypes for about 55% of the roughly 700 donors were used, and that subset was treated as a discovery cohort. All discovery cohort repertoires had been generated using a single sequencing platform. HLA typing covered class I and class II loci at four-digit resolution. The number of typed donors differed by locus: 629-630 for A, B, C, DRB1 and DQB1; approximately 540 for DQA1; about 600 for DPA1; and about 470 for DPB1. About five DR-DQ haplotypes were treated as single units for association and clustering because of strong linkage in the cohort. Across some 400 genotyped donors of the cohort, an average of roughly 200,000 unique TCR beta nucleotide sequences per donor were sequenced, and 15% to 20% of those sequences were non-productive.

On the study overall, not on this receptor specifically: The earlier analysis of 587 of the donors excluded about 16 rarely observed V segments, including chromosome 9 orphons, because counts were too low. A later genetic analysis associated a missense DCLRE1C variant with V-gene and J-gene trimming of TCR beta chains, and an independent cohort replicated the association. While some public TCRs were present in many individuals, most TCR sequences turned up only very rarely across donors. In both the original and validation cohorts, the classifier was reported to diagnose cytomegalovirus status with high specificity and sensitivity. In an earlier analysis of fewer than 700 of the donors, most TCR beta V segments appeared in productive rearrangements about 87% or about 30% of the time, broadly matching IMGT annotations. Correlated functional status among segregating V segments might be attributable to linkage disequilibrium, but an unknown experimental factor could not be ruled out. In vitro tests confirmed that a few of the cytomegalovirus-associated TCR beta chains recognize cytomegalovirus antigens. Strong co-occurrence of HLA alleles, especially DR and DQ, made assigning TCR associations to individual alleles difficult. Immune exposure information for the cohort was limited to CMV serostatus. The presence/absence analyses assumed that sequencing depth was roughly uniform across donors, and that assumption may not be true. According to a later analysis, TCR association rates differed among HLA loci, with DRB1 alleles showing the most associated TCRs and HLA-C alleles showing the fewest. The sequencing pipeline was judged likely to have produced a cluster of highly shared sequence variants as a technical artifact. A further reported finding was that TCR beta sequences accurately predicted the HLA-A and HLA-B alleles for most subjects in the first cohort. Because the 87-base-pair reads could not distinguish some IMGT-functional V segments, including TRBV6-2 and TRBV6-3, those segments were excluded. HLA typing was unavailable for some donors at each locus, so association tests used only the typed subset. Several of the top co-occurrence clusters appeared to be linked to parvovirus B19, influenza, CMV and Epstein-Barr virus, according to a later analysis. In this cohort, only TCR beta chains were sequenced, and detectable features were limited by the absence of alpha or paired-chain data. A later genetic analysis reported fewer N-insertions in productive TCRs among donors in an Asian-associated ancestry cluster than the roughly 700-donor mean. In a later analysis, HLA-associated TCR beta chains were found to be more clonally expanded and to have lower generation probabilities than equally common non-associated chains. A later analysis found that most CMV-associated TCR beta chains appeared HLA-restricted, with HLA associations seemingly driven largely by CMV exposure. According to the authors, the approach could potentially be generalized to other disease states and immunological phenotypes. In a later analysis, 16,951 TCR beta sequences were associated with specific HLA alleles at a false discovery rate of 0.05. In the study, about 150 TCR beta chains were listed as associated with cytomegalovirus.

The cohort was made up of 650 to 700 healthy bone marrow donors. At the time of sampling, all cohort members were nominally healthy, though unrecorded immune exposures were likely present. The donor was CMV seronegative and belonged to the group of more than 300 seronegative cohort members. Every donor gave a peripheral blood sample, and the peripheral blood mononuclear cells from that sample were used for TCR beta sequencing. Genomic DNA was extracted from the blood cell samples with the Qiagen DNeasy Blood Extraction Kit. This receptor was taken from a female donor in good health and CMV-seronegative. Material for sequencing was PBMCs. The V and J segments used are TRBV28 and TRBJ1-5; matching of 6 bases hints at TRBD1 as the D gene. The CDR3 protein: CASSPQGISNQPQHF. The nucleotide sequence is TGTGCCAGCAGTCCTCAGGGGATTAGCAATCAGCCCCAGCATTTT.